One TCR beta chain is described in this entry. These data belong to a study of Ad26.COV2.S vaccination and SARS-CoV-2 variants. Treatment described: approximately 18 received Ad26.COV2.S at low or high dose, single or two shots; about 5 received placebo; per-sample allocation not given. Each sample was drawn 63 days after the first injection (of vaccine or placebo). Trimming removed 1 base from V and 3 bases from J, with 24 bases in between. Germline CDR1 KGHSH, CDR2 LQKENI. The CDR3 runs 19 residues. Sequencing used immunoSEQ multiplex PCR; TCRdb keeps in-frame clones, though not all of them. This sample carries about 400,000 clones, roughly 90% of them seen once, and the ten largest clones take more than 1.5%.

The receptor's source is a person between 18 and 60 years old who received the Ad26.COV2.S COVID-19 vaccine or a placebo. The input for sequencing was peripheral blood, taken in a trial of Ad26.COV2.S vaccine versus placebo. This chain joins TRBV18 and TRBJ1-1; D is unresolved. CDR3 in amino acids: CASSPQSGVRMKSHTEAFF. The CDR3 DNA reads TGTGCCAGCTCACCACAGTCCGGGGTCAGGATGAAGTCGCACACTGAAGCTTTCTTT.